Presented here are 20 T cell receptor beta chains from one specimen sequenced in a study of human T cells and chemical hapten exposure. Noted time point: pre-sensitization, week 0. Treatment meaning: therapeutic diphenylcyclopropenone sensitization with weekly scalp DPC. TCRdb analysed the RACE reads with MiXCR anew, one entry per CDR3 protein. The top ten clones hold 1.2% of a sample with fewer than 300,000 distinct CDR3 sequences, approximately 7.5% of them seen once. The input for sequencing was whole blood, taken in connection with sensitization to the hapten diphenylcyclopropenone (DPC). The source of these receptors is a man younger than 30 with alopecia areata. Some clones in this sample may be carry-over from other donors' samples.

The sample holds many counts of this clonotype. The V gene is TRBV19, the J gene TRBJ2-2, with D hard to call. CDR1 is LNHDA, CDR2 SQIVND, per germline (reference sequence). V was pared by 7 bases and J by 1 base, with 22 bases between. CDR3 length equals 18 residues. The CDR3 protein is CASTPVIPGDLNTGELFF. The CDR3 nucleotides are TGTGCCAGTACTCCCGTGATTCCTGGCGATTTGAACACCGGGGAGCTGTTTTTT. Complete variable domain (other parts from reference TRBV19 and TRBJ2-2): DGGITQSPKYLFRKEGQNVTLSCEQNLNHDAMYWYRQDPGQGLRLIYYSQIVNDFQKGDIAEGYSVSREKKESFPLTVTSAQKNPTAFYLCASTPVIPGDLNTGELFFGEGSRLTVL.

This clonotype was observed many times. The chain couples TRBV29-1 to TRBJ1-1; unclear D gene. This CDR3 comprises 11 residues. Trimming cost V 3 bases and J 1 base, with 3 bases left between them. Germline CDR1 reads SQVTM; CDR2 reads ANQGSEA. CDR3 nucleotides: TGCAGCGTTGAGTCGAACACTGAAGCTTTCTTT. Residues: CSVESNTEAFF. The whole variable domain, remainder taken from reference TRBV29-1 and TRBJ1-1, is SAVISQKPSRDICQRGTSLTIQCQVDSQVTMMFWYRQQPGQSLTLIATANQGSEATYESGFVIDKFPISRPNLTFSTLTVSNMSPEDSSIYLCSVESNTEAFFGQGTRLTVV.

The chain recombines TRBV4-3 with TRBJ1-3; D remains ambiguous. Germline CDR1 and CDR2: LGHNA and YSLEER. This CDR3 is built from 16 residues. V lost 0 bases and J 4 bases, leaving 13 bases between the germline ends. The CDR3 bases are TGCGCCAGCAGCCAAGATCAAACAGCCTTCGGAAACACCATATATTTT. It yields the protein CASSQDQTAFGNTIYF.

This clonotype was seen repeatedly, ten times or more. The rearrangement uses TRBV7-2 and TRBJ2-7, with D possibly matching TRBD2 (6 bases). This CDR3 is built from 13 residues. Between the trimmed V and J ends, which lost 2 bases and 3 bases, there was a span of 8 bases. Germline CDR1 and CDR2: SGHTA and FQGNSA. The CDR3 DNA is TGTGCCAGCAGCTTAAGACTAGACTACGAGCAGTACTTC. Protein product: CASSLRLDYEQYF.

This clonotype was detected ten times or more. The chain is built from TRBV27 and TRBJ2-7; 10 bases align to TRBD1. Germline assignment: CDR1 MNHEY and CDR2 SMNVEV (reference sequence). The CDR3 loop spans 15 amino acids. With V trimmed by 4 bases and J by 7 bases, 10 bases remained unmatched. CDR3 sequence (DNA): TGTGCCAGCAGTTACGCCGGGACAGGGGTTTGGGAGCAGTACTTC. Its translation is CASSYAGTGVWEQYF.

This clonotype occurred many times. The rearrangement uses TRBV20-1 and TRBJ1-1; D is ambiguous. This CDR3 has 17 amino acids. V lost 0 bases, J lost 4 bases, and 21 bases lay in between. The germline V gene has CDR1 DFQATT and CDR2 SNEGSKA (reference sequence). CDR3 in amino acids: CSARDGHYGRSGTEAFF. CDR3 in DNA: TGCAGTGCTAGAGATGGCCACTATGGGCGTTCTGGCACTGAAGCTTTCTTT.

This clonotype came up a few times. The rearrangement uses TRBV24-1 and TRBJ2-7; D unclear. The germline V and J ends were trimmed by 5 bases and 5 bases, with 15 bases remaining between them. Germline V lookup: CDR1 KGHDR, CDR2 SFDVKD. The CDR3 is 14 residues long. CDR3 nucleotide sequence: TGTGCCACCAGTGGTCGGGCCGCCGCCAACGAGCAGTACTTC. It translates to CATSGRAAANEQYF.

This clonotype was observed a handful of times. The genes are TRBV7-9 and TRBJ2-5; D could derive from TRBD1 or TRBD2 (5 bases each). There are 15 residues in the CDR3. Germline loops: CDR1 SEHNR, CDR2 FQNEAQ (reference sequence). The V end lost 6 bases, the J end lost 2 bases, and 16 bases lay between the germline ends. The CDR3 DNA reads TGTGCCAGCAGTCGCAATGAGGGGTTTCAAGAGACCCAGTACTTC. Its translation: CASSRNEGFQETQYF.

V gene TRBV7-2 combines with J gene TRBJ1-1; TRBD1 matches at 10 bases. The CDR3 is made up of 16 amino acids. J was trimmed by 4 bases and V by 7 bases; bases with no gene match: 12. From germline, CDR1 is SGHTA and CDR2 FQGNSA. CDR3 amino acids: CASNRDRGFRGTEAFF. Written as DNA, the CDR3 is TGTGCCAGCAATAGGGACAGGGGATTCCGAGGCACTGAAGCTTTCTTT. Full variable domain (remainder filled in from reference TRBV7-2 and TRBJ1-1): GAGVSQSPSNKVTEKGKDVELRCDPISGHTALYWYRQSLGQGLEFLIYFQGNSAPDKSGLPSDRFSAERTGGSVSTLTIQRTQQEDSAVYLCASNRDRGFRGTEAFFGQGTRLTVV.

This clonotype appeared many times. The V gene is TRBV20-1, the J gene TRBJ1-4, with D perhaps matching TRBD1 (6 bases). This CDR3 is 13 amino acids long. The germline V and J ends were trimmed by 6 bases and 2 bases, with 10 bases remaining between them. The germline V gene encodes CDR1 DFQATT and CDR2 SNEGSKA (reference sequence). The CDR3 DNA follows: TGCAGTGCCAACAGGGACACTAATGAAAAACTGTTTTTT. Its translation: CSANRDTNEKLFF.

This clonotype was counted only a few times. V is TRBV29-1 and J is TRBJ2-3; D may be TRBD1 (6 bases). V lost 2 bases and J lost 2, with 8 bases in between. Germline values: CDR1 SQVTM, CDR2 ANQGSEA. The CDR3 runs to 13 residues. The CDR3 sequence: CSVERQATDTQYF. The CDR3 DNA is TGCAGCGTTGAAAGACAGGCCACAGATACGCAGTATTTT.

DNA of the CDR3: TGTGCCAGCAGCCCAGGGGGACAACCAAATGAGCAGTTCTTC. Translation gives CASSPGGQPNEQFF. This chain connects TRBV7-9 to TRBJ2-1; the match to TRBD1 covers 7 bases. The CDR3 runs to 14 residues. Trimming at V came to 5 bases and at J to 7 bases, leaving 8 bases not matched to a gene. Per germline, CDR1 SEHNR and CDR2 FQNEAQ (reference sequence).

The table lists this clonotype with many counts. The rearrangement links TRBV7-9 to TRBJ2-1; D assignment may be TRBD1 or TRBD2 (5 bases each). The germline V gene has CDR1 SEHNR and CDR2 FQNEAQ (reference sequence). V was clipped by 5 bases and J by 4 bases, with 15 bases between them. The CDR3 contains 15 residues. The DNA for the CDR3 is TGTGCCAGCAGCCCAGGGCGGGCCAGATACAATGAGCAGTTCTTC. Its translation is CASSPGRARYNEQFF.

This clonotype was counted a few times. The chain couples TRBV3-1 to TRBJ2-7; D remains unclear. V shed 3 bases and J shed 3 bases, with 6 bases lying between them. Germline loops: CDR1 LGHDT, CDR2 YNNKEL (reference sequence). CDR3 length equals 12 residues. The CDR3 protein is CASSQSGYEQYV. The DNA for the CDR3 is TGTGCCAGCAGCCAGTCGGGCTACGAGCAGTACGTC.

This clonotype was seen only a few times. The chain couples TRBV29-1 to TRBJ2-5, with D uncertain. The V end was cut by 7 bases, the J end by 2 bases, with 5 bases between. The germline gives CDR1 SQVTM, CDR2 ANQGSEA. The CDR3 has 10 residues. CDR3 loop: CSAAQETQYF. The CDR3 coding sequence is TGCAGCGCAGCTCAAGAGACCCAGTACTTC.

This clonotype was seen many times. The chain has TRBV27 and TRBJ2-6; TRBD1 is a possible D gene (6 bases). The CDR3 extends over 17 amino acids. V was cut by 6 bases and J by 2 bases, with 17 bases left in between. Germline lookup yields CDR1 MNHEY and CDR2 SMNVEV (reference sequence). The CDR3 loop is CASSRLQKGAGANVLTF. The CDR3 coding sequence is TGTGCCAGCAGCCGATTACAAAAGGGGGCTGGGGCCAACGTCCTGACTTTC.

The rearrangement uses TRBV4-1 and TRBJ2-5, with TRBD2 matching 12 bases. V trimming: 1 base; J trimming: 7 bases; junction bases outside the gene matches: 7. Germline CDR1 and CDR2: MGHRA and YSYEKL. The CDR3 spans 16 residues. The chain's CDR3 is CASSQALAGGPGTQYF. The CDR3 DNA reads TGCGCCAGCAGCCAAGCCCTAGCGGGGGGGCCGGGGACCCAGTACTTC.

This sequence joins TRBV6-2 or TRBV6-3 and TRBJ2-7, with unresolved D. The germline V gene encodes CDR1 MNHEY and CDR2 SVGEGT. The V and J ends lost 8 bases and 0 bases respectively, with 8 bases between them. The CDR3 sequence is 12 residues long. The DNA of the CDR3 is TGTGCCAGCGCATCTCCCTCCTACGAGCAGTACGTC. This codes for CASASPSYEQYV.

This clonotype appeared a few times. This chain links TRBV29-1 with TRBJ2-7, with D perhaps TRBD2 (5 bases). Per the germline V gene, CDR1 is SQVTM and CDR2 is ANQGSEA. The V end lost 3 bases, the J end lost 0 bases, and 18 bases lay between the germline ends. The CDR3 extends over 16 amino acids. CDR3: CSVDGPGIGGSYEQYF. DNA of the CDR3: TGCAGCGTTGATGGGCCCGGGATAGGCGGCTCCTACGAGCAGTACTTC.

The rearrangement uses TRBV24-1 and TRBJ2-3, with TRBD1 as a possible D gene (5 bases). This CDR3 spans 17 amino acids. Germline V lookup: CDR1 KGHDR, CDR2 SFDVKD. V was cut by 4 bases and J by 1 base, with 17 bases left in between. As DNA, the CDR3 is TGTGCCACCAGTGACCCTAACGAAGGGGTTGGCACAGATACGCAGTATTTT. The encoded protein is CATSDPNEGVGTDTQYF.